This record covers a single T cell receptor beta chain. The naive CD8 population came from CD45RO-negative cells selected for CCR7, without terminally differentiated effector memory CD45RA+ cells. Germline-derived CDR1 and CDR2 are LNHDA and SQIVND (reference sequence). The CDR3 has 17 amino acids. The ends were cut back, 5 bases at V and 6 bases at J, with 26 bases in the middle. The entry originates in a study of shared clonotypes between healthy human individuals. Measured with immunoSEQ multiplex PCR; TCRdb has only the in-frame clones, and not every one. This sample has approximately 600,000 clones, with approximately 95% found just once.

The origin of this receptor is a woman aged 25 to 39 in good health. The sample was naive CD8+ T cells sorted from blood. V is TRBV19 and J is TRBJ2-7, with D possibly matching TRBD2 (5 bases). CDR3 loop: CASSRGLEGNLVGEQYF. CDR3 sequence (DNA): TGTGCCAGTAGTCGGGGTTTGGAAGGGAACCTTGTAGGCGAGCAGTACTTC.